Each of the 3 T cell receptor beta chains below was sequenced from the same sample in a study of blood T cell repertoires in COVID-19. Measured with immunoSEQ multiplex PCR; TCRdb has only the in-frame clones, and not every one. This repertoire shows over 200,000 clones, approximately 84% found once; its top ten account for under 2.5%. The sequenced sample consisted of peripheral blood. The receptors stem from a man aged 35 to 55 with active or convalescent COVID-19.

This chain joins TRBV28 and TRBJ2-2; a weak D match, TRBD2 (5 bases). Germline loops: CDR1 MDHEN, CDR2 SYDVKM. Trimming removed 3 bases at V and 0 bases at J, with 8 bases between. This CDR3 comprises 15 residues. Here the CDR3 reads CASSFPGTNTGELFF. CDR3 in DNA: TGTGCCAGCAGTTTTCCCGGGACGAACACCGGGGAGCTGTTTTTT.

The V gene is TRBV6-6, the J gene TRBJ2-1; D is possibly TRBD2 (6 bases). V lost 7 bases to trimming and J lost 7 bases, with 14 bases between them. Germline loops: CDR1 MNHNY, CDR2 SVGAGI (reference sequence). The CDR3 is 13 residues long. The chain's CDR3 is CASNRWGDNEQFF. The DNA of the CDR3 is TGTGCCAGCAACCGGTGGGGGGATAATGAGCAGTTCTTC.

Details on this clone: A read error may produce the germline difference seen at one junction end. The J gene is TRBJ2-2, the V gene TRBV7-3, with 8 bases matching TRBD2. CDR1 SGHTA and CDR2 FQGTGA come from the germline V gene. The CDR3 contains 14 residues. CDR3 in amino acids: CPSSLRRGAGELFF. The CDR3 nucleotides are TGTCCCAGCAGCTTACGGCGGGGGGCCGGGGAGCTGTTTTTT.